The next 18 T cell receptor beta chains were all read from a single sample in a study of early stage breast cancer tumors. Using immunoSEQ multiplex PCR, the repertoire was profiled, and TCRdb retains in-frame clones only, with some absent. The sample carries nearly 70,000 clones, around 80% recorded once. Material: blood. All receptors derive from a person in their 40s with breast cancer.

The chain recombines TRBV6-1 with TRBJ2-3; the D gene is possibly TRBD2 (5 bases). Trimming took off 4 bases at V and 2 bases at J, with 7 bases between the two ends. CDR1 MNHNS and CDR2 SASEGT come from the germline V gene. The CDR3 covers 13 residues. CDR3 region: CASSGTYTDTQYF. The CDR3 DNA follows: TGTGCCAGCAGTGGGACTTACACAGATACGCAGTATTTT.

The rearrangement joins TRBV7-9 to TRBJ2-7; the match to TRBD2 covers 7 bases. In germline, CDR1 is SEHNR, CDR2 FQNEAQ (reference sequence). V was clipped by 0 bases and J by 0 bases; unmatched bases: 11. This CDR3 is 18 amino acids long. The CDR3 nucleotides are TGTGCCAGCAGCTTAGCTGCCCGATGGGAGGGGAGCTCCTACGAGCAGTACTTC. Protein: CASSLAARWEGSSYEQYF.

The chain employs TRBV18 and TRBJ1-5; no clear D gene. Trimming pared 3 bases from V and 0 bases from J, leaving 9 bases between. CDR1 KGHSH and CDR2 LQKENI come from the germline V gene. The CDR3 runs to 15 residues. The CDR3 sequence is CASSPDLHSNQPQHF. The CDR3 bases are TGTGCCAGCTCACCGGACCTTCATAGCAATCAGCCCCAGCATTTT.

The chain joins TRBV28 to TRBJ1-1; tentatively, D is TRBD1 (5 bases). Trimming removed 5 bases at V and 0 bases at J, with 10 bases between. The CDR3 runs to 14 residues. Germline CDR1 reads MDHEN; CDR2 reads SYDVKM. This chain's CDR3 is CASSGGGMNTEAFF. The DNA for the CDR3 is TGTGCCAGCAGTGGGGGGGGGATGAACACTGAAGCTTTCTTT.

The rearrangement joins TRBV6-5 to TRBJ2-3, with D hard to call. Trimming left V 5 bases short and J 2 bases short, with 5 bases between. The CDR3 contains 12 residues. The germline CDR1 and CDR2 sequences are MNHEY and SVGAGI. The DNA for the CDR3 is TGTGCCAGCAGTGGCAACACAGATACGCAGTATTTT. This sequence encodes CASSGNTDTQYF.

The chain couples TRBV19 to TRBJ2-7, with TRBD1 matching over 9 bases. This CDR3 is 14 amino acids long. J lost 4 bases, V lost 6 bases, and 7 bases had no gene match. Germline CDR1 reads LNHDA; CDR2 reads SQIVND (reference sequence). CDR3 protein: CASRRTGEGYEQYF. The DNA of the CDR3 is TGTGCCAGTAGGAGGACAGGGGAAGGATACGAGCAGTACTTC.

This clone was observed once. The J gene is TRBJ2-5, the V gene TRBV4-1; tentatively, D is TRBD1 (5 bases). Germline CDR1 is MGHRA and CDR2 is YSYEKL. Trimming shortened V by 4 bases and J by 2 bases, and 17 bases separated the two germline ends. The CDR3 has 16 residues. CDR3 protein: CASSPILRDRQETQYF. Written as DNA, the CDR3 is TGCGCCAGCAGCCCGATCCTCCGAGACAGACAAGAGACCCAGTACTTC.

This rearrangement joins TRBV11-3 to TRBJ2-7; D is ambiguous. The CDR3 is made up of 14 amino acids. The germline gives CDR1 SGHNT, CDR2 YENEEA. Trimming pared 1 base from V and 3 bases from J, leaving 10 bases between. CDR3 sequence (DNA): TGTGCCAGCAGCTTAGGCGGTAACGACTACGAGCAGTACTTC. Protein product: CASSLGGNDYEQYF.

The chain employs TRBV7-6 and TRBJ2-2; the match to TRBD2 covers 11 bases. This CDR3 is 16 amino acids long. Trimming took 6 bases from V and 5 from J; bases not matched to a gene: 8. Germline assignment: CDR1 SGHVS and CDR2 FNYEAQ. This chain's CDR3 is CASSHSGRAETGELFF. The CDR3 DNA follows: TGTGCCAGCAGTCATAGCGGGAGGGCCGAAACCGGGGAGCTGTTTTTT.

The chain recombines TRBV5-4 with TRBJ1-2; D call uncertain. CDR3 size: 13 residues. CDR1 SGHNT and CDR2 YYREEE come from the germline V gene (reference sequence). V lost 1 base to trimming and J lost 8 bases, with 12 bases between them. The CDR3 spells CASSLWVGQGYTF. CDR3 nucleotides: TGTGCCAGCAGCTTGTGGGTTGGTCAGGGCTACACCTTC.

The chain carries TRBV9 and TRBJ1-5; a possible D gene is TRBD1 (6 bases). The germline V and J ends were trimmed by 4 bases and 0 bases, with 11 bases remaining between them. CDR3 length: 15 amino acids. CDR1 SGDLS and CDR2 YYNGEE come from the germline V gene. CDR3 sequence: CASSNGQNSNQPQHF. CDR3 DNA: TGTGCCAGCAGCAACGGACAGAATAGCAATCAGCCCCAGCATTTT. Filled out from reference TRBV9 and TRBJ1-5, the complete variable domain reads DSGVTQTPKHLITATGQRVTLRCSPRSGDLSVYWYQQSLDQGLQFLIQYYNGEERAKGNILERFSAQQFPDLHSELNLSSLELGDSALYFCASSNGQNSNQPQHFGDGTRLSIL.

The chain couples TRBV5-6 to TRBJ2-2; TRBD1 or TRBD2 may be the D gene (5 bases each). Trimming removed 2 bases from V and 4 bases from J, with 12 bases in between. The germline V gene encodes CDR1 SGHDT and CDR2 YYEEEE. This CDR3 has 15 residues. The chain's CDR3 is CASSFRDHLTGELFF. The CDR3 nucleotides are TGTGCCAGCAGCTTCCGGGACCATCTCACCGGGGAGCTGTTTTTT.

The chain is built from TRBV6-1 and TRBJ2-7; D is unresolved. CDR1 is MNHNS, CDR2 SASEGT, per germline. The CDR3 totals 14 residues. This chain's CDR3 is CAVSSPTTRNEQYF. CDR3 in DNA: TGTGCTGTGTCCTCGCCCACTACCAGAAACGAGCAGTACTTC.

This clone occurred once. This sequence joins TRBV28 and TRBJ2-2, with TRBD1 as a possible D gene (6 bases). Trimming stripped 3 bases from V and 2 bases from J, with 13 bases between. Germline assignment: CDR1 MDHEN and CDR2 SYDVKM. CDR3 length equals 16 residues. This CDR3 reads CASSFWTVYNTGELFF. Written as DNA, the CDR3 is TGTGCCAGCAGTTTCTGGACAGTTTACAACACCGGGGAGCTGTTTTTT.

V usage is TRBV9 and J usage is TRBJ2-3; the match to TRBD2 covers 11 bases. This CDR3 has 17 amino acids. CDR1 is SGDLS, CDR2 YYNGEE, per germline. The J segment lost 3 bases and the V segment lost 1 base, leaving 7 bases of the junction unmatched. The CDR3 loop reads CASSVSLAGGFTDTQYF. CDR3 DNA: TGTGCCAGCAGCGTATCGCTAGCGGGAGGATTTACAGATACGCAGTATTTT. Variable domain in full (rest from reference TRBV9 and TRBJ2-3): DSGVTQTPKHLITATGQRVTLRCSPRSGDLSVYWYQQSLDQGLQFLIQYYNGEERAKGNILERFSAQQFPDLHSELNLSSLELGDSALYFCASSVSLAGGFTDTQYFGPGTRLTVL.

DNA of the CDR3: TGCGCCAGCAGCTTAAGGACGGGGGGCGCGGGAGGCTACACCTTC. It yields the protein CASSLRTGGAGGYTF. V usage is TRBV5-1 and J usage is TRBJ1-2; tentatively, D is TRBD1 (6 bases). This CDR3 contains 15 residues. The ends were cut back, 2 bases at V and 8 bases at J, with 19 bases in the middle. The V gene's germline CDR1 is SGHRS and CDR2 YFSETQ.

V is TRBV30 and J is TRBJ1-1; D perhaps matches TRBD1 (5 bases). Germline lookup yields CDR1 GTSNPN and CDR2 SVGIG (reference sequence). V was trimmed by 2 bases and J by 6 bases, leaving 19 bases between them. The CDR3 runs to 15 residues. The DNA for the CDR3 is TGTGCCTGGAGTCCCTGGCAGGGACGTGTTCCTGAAGCTTTCTTT. Amino acids: CAWSPWQGRVPEAFF.

This clone came up a few times. V is TRBV10-3 and J is TRBJ1-5; 7 bases are a match to TRBD1. V was pared by 10 bases and J by 1 base, with 10 bases of the junction left unmatched. CDR1 and CDR2 from the germline V gene are ENHRY and SYGVKD. The CDR3 contains 15 residues. The CDR3 sequence: CATQDRRMSNQPQHF. The CDR3 DNA sequence: TGTGCCACACAGGACAGGCGGATGAGCAATCAGCCCCAGCATTTT.